This TCR beta chain emerged from a study of response to subunit inactivated influenza vaccine. Findings and limits, study-wide: Authors suggested few new T cells are recruited by each seasonal influenza vaccination.

CDR1 is KGHSH and CDR2 is LQKENI in the germline V gene. CDR3 length: 15 residues. V lost 5 bases, J lost 8 bases, and 5 bases stayed unmatched. In this sample, this clonotype turned up a few times. The antigen is undetermined. TCRdb reprocessed the RT-PCR reads via MiXCR and lists one record per CDR3 protein. The data hold about 800,000 distinct CDR3 sequences, with 21% observed a single time. This chain connects TRBV18 to TRBJ2-1, with 14 nucleotides matching TRBD2. The specimen comprised PBMCs from blood, sampled roughly 5 days after vaccination. This receptor was taken from a man aged 45 to 65 who received an inactivated influenza vaccine. The CDR3 is CASSTGLAGVHEQFF. DNA of the CDR3: TGTGCCAGCTCAACGGGACTAGCGGGAGTTCATGAGCAGTTCTTC.